The clone carrying this TCR beta chain was seen more than once but under ten times. Its target is not known. This entry is derived from a study of T-cell memory formation after mild COVID-19. Background on the study: Largely donor-specific sequence clusters came from a couple of donors.

V shed 0 bases, J shed 3 bases, and the junction held 8 bases outside the gene matches. Germline V gene sequence: CDR1 LGHNA, CDR2 YSLEER. The CDR3 is 16 residues long. 5'RACE primed at constant segments yielded TCR alpha and TCR beta cDNA libraries bearing sample barcodes and UMIs. TCRdb reprocessed the 5' RACE reads via MiXCR and lists one record per CDR3 protein. The repertoire holds 300,000 to 350,000 distinct CDR3 sequences, with 19% as singletons. Study-wide results and caveats: Pre-infection memory already had some responding clones, implying cross-reactive memory joined. Contracting clones from day 15 to 85 had balanced CD4/CD8; later expanders favoured CD4+.

Sequenced material: PBMCs or a T cell subset sorted from them (not recorded which). The sequence derives from a young man who had mild COVID-19 (a few samples of this study predate the infection). Cell type and time point are not known. The chain uses TRBV4-3 and TRBJ2-7, with 7 positions matching TRBD1. The CDR3, as DNA: TGCGCCAGCAGCCAAGATATGAGAGGGGGCCACTACGAGCAGTACTTC. This gives the protein CASSQDMRGGHYEQYF.